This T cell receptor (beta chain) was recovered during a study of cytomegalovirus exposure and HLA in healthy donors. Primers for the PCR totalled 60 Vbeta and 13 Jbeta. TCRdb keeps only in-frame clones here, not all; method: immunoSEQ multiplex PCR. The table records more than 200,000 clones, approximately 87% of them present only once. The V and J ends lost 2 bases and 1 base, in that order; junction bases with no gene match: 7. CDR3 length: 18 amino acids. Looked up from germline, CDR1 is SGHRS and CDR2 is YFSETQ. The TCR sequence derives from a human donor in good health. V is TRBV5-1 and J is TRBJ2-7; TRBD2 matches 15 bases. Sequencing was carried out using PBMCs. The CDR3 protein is CASSFLPGLAGGSYEQYF. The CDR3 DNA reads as TGCGCCAGCAGCTTTCTGCCGGGACTAGCGGGAGGTTCCTACGAGCAGTACTTC.